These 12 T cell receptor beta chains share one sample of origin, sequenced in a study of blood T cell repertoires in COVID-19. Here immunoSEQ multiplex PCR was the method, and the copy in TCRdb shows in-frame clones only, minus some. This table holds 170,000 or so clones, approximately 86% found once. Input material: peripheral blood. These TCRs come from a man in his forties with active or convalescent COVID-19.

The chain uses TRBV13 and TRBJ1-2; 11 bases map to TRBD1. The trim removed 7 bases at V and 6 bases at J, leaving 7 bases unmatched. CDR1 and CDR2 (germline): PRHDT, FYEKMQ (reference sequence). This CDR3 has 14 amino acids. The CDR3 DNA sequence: TGTGCCAGCACCCGGACAGGGGGCGCGAATGGCTACACCTTC. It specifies CASTRTGGANGYTF.

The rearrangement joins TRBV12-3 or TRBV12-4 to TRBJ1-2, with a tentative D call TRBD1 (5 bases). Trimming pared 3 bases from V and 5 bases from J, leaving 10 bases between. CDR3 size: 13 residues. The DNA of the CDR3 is TGTGCCAGCAGTTTCACGGGGGGTTATGGCTACACCTTC. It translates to CASSFTGGYGYTF.

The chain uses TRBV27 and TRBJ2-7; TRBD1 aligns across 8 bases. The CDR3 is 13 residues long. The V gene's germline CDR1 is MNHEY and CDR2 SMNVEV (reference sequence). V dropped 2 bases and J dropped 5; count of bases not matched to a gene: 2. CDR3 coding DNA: TGTGCCAGCAGTTTAGGCAGGGGGCACGAGCAGTACTTC. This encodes CASSLGRGHEQYF.

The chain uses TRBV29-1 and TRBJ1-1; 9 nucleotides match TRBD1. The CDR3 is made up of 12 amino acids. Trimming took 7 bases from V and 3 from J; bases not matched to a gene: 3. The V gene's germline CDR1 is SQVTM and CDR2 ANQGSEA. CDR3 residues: CSGQGVDTEAFF. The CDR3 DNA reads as TGCAGCGGACAGGGGGTGGACACTGAAGCTTTCTTT.

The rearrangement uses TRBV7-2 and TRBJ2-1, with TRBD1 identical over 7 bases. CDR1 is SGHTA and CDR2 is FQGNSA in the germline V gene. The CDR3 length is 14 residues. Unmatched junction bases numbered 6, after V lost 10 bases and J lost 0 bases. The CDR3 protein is CATGDRSSYNEQFF. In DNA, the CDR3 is TGTGCCACCGGGGACAGAAGCTCCTACAATGAGCAGTTCTTC. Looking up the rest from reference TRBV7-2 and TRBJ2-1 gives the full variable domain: GAGVSQSPSNKVTEKGKDVELRCDPISGHTALYWYRQSLGQGLEFLIYFQGNSAPDKSGLPSDRFSAERTGGSVSTLTIQRTQQEDSAVYLCATGDRSSYNEQFFGPGTRLTVL.

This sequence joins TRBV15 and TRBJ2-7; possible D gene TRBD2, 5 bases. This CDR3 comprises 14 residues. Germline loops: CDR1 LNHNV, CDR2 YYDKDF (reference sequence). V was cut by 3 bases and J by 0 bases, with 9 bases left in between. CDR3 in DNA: TGTGCCACCAGCAGGGCTCGGGGCTCCTACGAGCAGTACTTC. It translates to CATSRARGSYEQYF. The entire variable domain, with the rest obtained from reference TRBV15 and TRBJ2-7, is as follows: DAMVIQNPRYQVTQFGKPVTLSCSQTLNHNVMYWYQQKSSQAPKLLFHYYDKDFNNEADTPDNFQSRRPNTSFCFLDIRSPGLGDTAMYLCATSRARGSYEQYFGPGTRLTVT.

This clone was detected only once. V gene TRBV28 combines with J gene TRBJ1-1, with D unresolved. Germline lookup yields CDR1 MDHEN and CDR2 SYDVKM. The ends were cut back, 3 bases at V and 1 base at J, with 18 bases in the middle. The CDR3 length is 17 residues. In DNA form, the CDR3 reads TGTGCCAGCAGTTTTTCCGTAGGGAGGTCGTCGAACACTGAAGCTTTCTTT. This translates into CASSFSVGRSSNTEAFF.

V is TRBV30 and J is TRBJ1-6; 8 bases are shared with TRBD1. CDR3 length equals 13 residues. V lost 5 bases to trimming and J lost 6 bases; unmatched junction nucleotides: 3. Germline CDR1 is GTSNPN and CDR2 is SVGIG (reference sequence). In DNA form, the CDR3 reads TGTGCCTGGCAGGGGGCGGTTAATTCACCCCTCCACTTT. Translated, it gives CAWQGAVNSPLHF.

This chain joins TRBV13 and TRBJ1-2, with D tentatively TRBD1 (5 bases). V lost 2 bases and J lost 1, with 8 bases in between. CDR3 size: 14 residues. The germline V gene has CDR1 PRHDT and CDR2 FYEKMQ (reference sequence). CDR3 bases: TGTGCCAGCAGCTTAAGCCAGGGTAACTATGGCTACACCTTC. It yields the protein CASSLSQGNYGYTF.

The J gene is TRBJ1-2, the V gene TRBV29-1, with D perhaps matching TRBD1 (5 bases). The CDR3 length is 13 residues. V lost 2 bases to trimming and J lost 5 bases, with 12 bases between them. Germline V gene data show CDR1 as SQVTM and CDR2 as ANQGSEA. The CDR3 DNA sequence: TGCAGCGTTGAATACAGGTCCGATTATGGCTACACCTTC. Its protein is CSVEYRSDYGYTF. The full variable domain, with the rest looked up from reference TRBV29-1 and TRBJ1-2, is SAVISQKPSRDICQRGTSLTIQCQVDSQVTMMFWYRQQPGQSLTLIATANQGSEATYESGFVIDKFPISRPNLTFSTLTVSNMSPEDSSIYLCSVEYRSDYGYTFGSGTRLTVV.

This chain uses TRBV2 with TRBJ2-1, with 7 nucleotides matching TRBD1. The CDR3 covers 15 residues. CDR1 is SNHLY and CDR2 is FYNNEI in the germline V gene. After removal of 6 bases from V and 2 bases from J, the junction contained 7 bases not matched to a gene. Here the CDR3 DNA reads TGTGCCAGCAGCGAACTACAGGGGCCCTACAATGAGCAGTTCTTC. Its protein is CASSELQGPYNEQFF.

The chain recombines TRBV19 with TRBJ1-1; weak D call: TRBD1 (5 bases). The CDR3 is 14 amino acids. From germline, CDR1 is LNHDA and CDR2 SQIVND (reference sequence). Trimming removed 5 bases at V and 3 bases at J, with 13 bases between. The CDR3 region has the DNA TGTGCCAGTAGTGGGGGGGGACGGCACACTGAAGCTTTCTTT. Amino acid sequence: CASSGGGRHTEAFF.